The 5 T cell receptor beta chains given below trace back to one sample, sequenced in a study of blood T cell repertoires in COVID-19. The method was immunoSEQ multiplex PCR; TCRdb's version includes in-frame clones alone and lacks a portion of them. This sample carries about 240,000 clones, around 86% of them seen once, and the ten largest clones take around 12%. Sequencing was done on a sample of peripheral blood. The receptors were gathered from a woman aged 60 to 75 with active or convalescent COVID-19.

This sequence joins TRBV2 and TRBJ2-3, with 8 bases fitting TRBD2. J lost 1 base, V lost 6 bases, and 6 bases had no gene match. Germline assignment: CDR1 SNHLY and CDR2 FYNNEI. CDR3 size: 15 residues. The CDR3 loop reads CASSDRGGRTDTQYF. The CDR3 nucleotides read TGTGCCAGCAGCGATCGGGGGGGCCGCACAGATACGCAGTATTTT.

V and J are TRBV5-1 and TRBJ1-2; 9 bases line up with TRBD1. V shed 4 bases and J 5 bases; nucleotides not matched to a gene: 6. In germline, CDR1 is SGHRS, CDR2 YFSETQ. The CDR3 consists of 14 residues. The CDR3 sequence is CASSPDRGEYGYTF. The CDR3 DNA sequence: TGCGCCAGCAGCCCGGACAGGGGCGAGTATGGCTACACCTTC.

The genes are TRBV5-1 and TRBJ1-2; D gene uncertain. From germline, CDR1 is SGHRS and CDR2 YFSETQ. The CDR3 consists of 14 residues. Deletions cut 0 bases from V and 3 bases from J, with 9 bases between. Here the CDR3 reads CASSLGGRDYGYTF. For the CDR3, the DNA is TGCGCCAGCAGCTTGGGAGGGAGGGACTATGGCTACACCTTC.

This sequence joins TRBV6-5 and TRBJ1-5, with a weak D call TRBD1 (6 bases). This CDR3 has 14 amino acids. With 0 bases removed from V and 7 bases from J, the gap between germline ends came to 10 bases. Germline CDR1 and CDR2: MNHEY and SVGAGI. For the CDR3, the DNA is TGTGCCAGCAGTTACTCGCTCAGGGGCCAGCCCCAGCATTTT. It encodes CASSYSLRGQPQHF.

This chain links TRBV24-1 with TRBJ1-5; the match to TRBD1 covers 7 bases. This CDR3 is 16 amino acids long. The V gene's germline CDR1 is KGHDR and CDR2 SFDVKD. V lost 1 base to trimming and J lost 6 bases; unmatched junction nucleotides: 8. CDR3 nucleotides: TGTGCCACCAGTGATTTTGCAGGGGGTGAGGTTCAGCCCCAGCATTTT. Amino acid sequence: CATSDFAGGEVQPQHF.